This T cell receptor beta chain was captured by sequencing in a study of T cells after yellow fever vaccination. General study results and limits: A weaker but faster secondary response was observed, peaking on day 5 versus 15. From the bulk population, abundant clonotypes could contaminate and appear within FACS-sorted repertoires.

This clonotype was seen ten or more times. Its target is unknown. The V gene's germline CDR1 is SGDLS and CDR2 YYNGEE. With 5 bases clipped from V and 4 bases from J, the junction kept 9 bases outside the gene matches. The CDR3 extends over 14 amino acids. TCRdb re-derived calls from the 5' RACE reads in MiXCR, one entry per CDR3 protein. The sample includes roughly 170,000 distinct CDR3 sequences, 9.3% of them seen just once. V and J are TRBV9 and TRBJ2-7, with 7 nucleotides matching TRBD1. The TCR sequence derives from a man between 18 and 35 years old who received the YFV17D yellow fever vaccine. The sequenced sample was CD8+ T cells sorted from PBMCs, obtained 45 days after the yellow fever booster vaccination. CDR3 in DNA: TGTGCCAGCAGTGTCGAGACAGGGTGGTACGAGCAGTACTTC. It translates to CASSVETGWYEQYF.